One sample yielded the 4 T cell receptor beta chains listed below, sequenced in a study of blood T cell repertoires in COVID-19 (dated by TCRdb to the early 2020s). Receptor amplification or capture employed the immunoSEQ multiplex PCR assay. TCRdb provides this immuneACCESS table in a form limited to in-frame rearrangements. Some clones are lacking; in checked studies, under half of them reflect an unresolved V gene, and why the rest are absent is not known. The sample contains roughly 480,000 clones, 85% to 90% of them found a single time. The ten largest clones take up approximately 0.9% of the sample. The material sequenced was peripheral blood. The receptors were sampled from a man aged 18-30 years with COVID-19, enrolled during active disease.

This clone was seen a single time. V usage is TRBV9 and J usage is TRBJ2-7; D gene unclear. Per germline, CDR1 SGDLS and CDR2 YYNGEE. The CDR3 contains 14 residues. V lost 0 bases to trimming and J lost 2 bases, with 9 bases between them. The CDR3 DNA follows: TGTGCCAGCAGCGTAGGGAGTGCCCCCTACGAGCAGTACTTC. Amino acid sequence: CASSVGSAPYEQYF. Together with reference TRBV9 and TRBJ2-7, the CDR3 gives the full variable domain: DSGVTQTPKHLITATGQRVTLRCSPRSGDLSVYWYQQSLDQGLQFLIQYYNGEERAKGNILERFSAQQFPDLHSELNLSSLELGDSALYFCASSVGSAPYEQYFGPGTRLTVT.

The chain combines TRBV11-2 with TRBJ2-5; 9 nucleotides agree with TRBD1. The germline V gene has CDR1 SGHAT and CDR2 FQNNGV. There are 13 residues in the CDR3. V was clipped by 7 bases and J by 5 bases; unmatched bases: 5. This CDR3 reads CASTGTGWETQYF. DNA of the CDR3: TGTGCCAGCACCGGGACAGGGTGGGAGACCCAGTACTTC.

The chain links TRBV19 to TRBJ1-6; maybe TRBD1 (5 bases). V shed 4 bases and J shed 7 bases, with 17 bases lying between them. CDR1 and CDR2 from the germline V gene are LNHDA and SQIVND (reference sequence). The CDR3 runs 16 residues. The CDR3 DNA follows: TGTGCCAGTAGTACCAAAGGTTGGGGGGTGAATTCACCCCTCCACTTT. Protein sequence: CASSTKGWGVNSPLHF.

This clone was seen only a few times. This chain uses TRBV7-9 with TRBJ1-2, with 8 bases matching TRBD1. Germline CDR1 and CDR2: SEHNR and FQNEAQ (reference sequence). This CDR3 is 12 amino acids long. After removal of 5 bases from V and 12 bases from J, the junction contained 8 bases not matched to a gene. CDR3 residues: CASSIETGEHTF. The CDR3 DNA sequence: TGTGCCAGCAGCATAGAGACAGGGGAGCACACCTTC.